These 20 T cell receptor beta chains were all obtained from the same sample, sequenced in a study of T cell responses to AZD1222 COVID-19 vaccine. Some clones are missing from TCRdb's copy, which holds only in-frame ones; the method was immunoSEQ multiplex PCR. Of more than 100,000 clones in the sample, over 90% are singletons; the top ten hold about 1.5%. Here the sequenced sample was peripheral blood, taken on day 0 of AZD1222 vaccination. The receptor source for this set is an adult in good health.

The rearrangement links TRBV6-5 to TRBJ1-5; 7 nucleotides align to TRBD1. Germline V gene data show CDR1 as MNHEY and CDR2 as SVGAGI. V shed 5 bases and J 5 bases; nucleotides not matched to a gene: 6. The CDR3 totals 14 residues. The CDR3 region has the DNA TGTGCCAGCAGTCCAATGACAGGGTATCAGCCCCAGCATTTT. Translating gives CASSPMTGYQPQHF.

J is TRBJ1-3 and V is TRBV7-8; D unclear. V lost 2 bases and J lost 2, with 7 bases in between. Germline CDR1 is SGHVS and CDR2 is FQNEAQ. This CDR3 spans 14 amino acids. CDR3 sequence reads: CASSLWQTGNTIYF. The CDR3 region has the DNA TGTGCCAGCAGCTTATGGCAGACTGGAAACACCATATATTTT.

The chain recombines TRBV4-3 with TRBJ2-7; TRBD2 aligns across 8 bases. Germline V CDR1 and CDR2: LGHNA, YSLEER. The CDR3 is 17 residues long. V trimming: 1 base; J trimming: 0 bases; junction bases outside the gene matches: 8. CDR3 coding DNA: TGCGCCAGCAGCCAAGGGACTAGCCACCTGAGCTCCTACGAGCAGTACTTC. Its translation: CASSQGTSHLSSYEQYF.

This clone has just one count. V usage is TRBV3-1 (or the pseudogene TRBV3-2) and J usage is TRBJ1-6; D unresolved. The CDR3 contains 14 residues. Trimming pared 6 bases from V and 2 bases from J, leaving 8 bases between. Germline loops: CDR1 LGHDT, CDR2 YNNKEL (reference sequence). CDR3 protein: CASRGDTYNSPLHF. The CDR3 DNA follows: TGTGCCAGCAGGGGAGATACCTATAATTCACCCCTCCACTTT.

The chain couples TRBV6-2 or TRBV6-3 to TRBJ1-1; TRBD1 agrees at 9 bases. The V gene's germline CDR1 is MNHEY and CDR2 SVGEGT. Unmatched junction bases numbered 7, after V lost 4 bases and J lost 1 base. The CDR3 totals 16 residues. CDR3 protein: CASSSLRGQGNTEAFF. Here the CDR3 DNA reads TGTGCCAGCAGTTCACTTAGGGGACAGGGGAACACTGAAGCTTTCTTT.

As for this clone: A junction boundary mismatches the germline segment, possibly from a read error. J is TRBJ2-2 and V is TRBV18; TRBD1 matches at 8 bases. The CDR3 length is 14 residues. CDR1 and CDR2 (germline): KGHSH, LQKENI. The CDR3 loop reads CATSRQGAFGELFF. CDR3 DNA sequence: TGTGCCACCTCACGTCAGGGGGCTTTCGGGGAGCTGTTTTTT.

V and J are TRBV7-9 and TRBJ1-1; D possibly corresponds to TRBD1 (6 bases). The CDR3 has 14 amino acids. CDR1 and CDR2 (germline): SEHNR, FQNEAQ (reference sequence). The V gene lost 4 bases and the J gene lost 1 base, with 10 bases spanning the gap. CDR3 in DNA: TGTGCCAGCAGCTCACAGGGTCGGAACACTGAAGCTTTCTTT. Its protein is CASSSQGRNTEAFF.

The CDR3 loop is CASSLGTRGSRGGGETQYF. In DNA form, the CDR3 reads TGTGCCAGCAGCTTAGGGACCCGGGGTTCGAGAGGCGGGGGAGAGACCCAGTACTTC. The V call is TRBV7-3, the J call TRBJ2-5; 7 positions agree with TRBD2. This CDR3 region has 19 residues. Germline assignment: CDR1 SGHTA and CDR2 FQGTGA. With V trimmed by 2 bases and J by 4 bases, 19 bases remained unmatched. Complete variable domain (other parts from reference TRBV7-3 and TRBJ2-5): GAGVSQTPSNKVTEKGKYVELRCDPISGHTALYWYRQSLGQGPEFLIYFQGTGAADDSGLPNDRFFAVRPEGSVSTLKIQRTERGDSAVYLCASSLGTRGSRGGGETQYFGPGTRLLVL.

V gene TRBV2 combines with J gene TRBJ2-3; D call uncertain. The ends were cut back, 6 bases at V and 8 bases at J, with 15 bases in the middle. Per germline, CDR1 SNHLY and CDR2 FYNNEI. The CDR3 length is 13 residues. CDR3 nucleotides: TGTGCCAGCAGAACCACGGAGTTGGGTACGCAGTATTTT. Protein sequence: CASRTTELGTQYF.

V usage is TRBV28 and J usage is TRBJ2-2, with D maybe TRBD2 (5 bases). The CDR3 has 12 residues. Looked up from germline, CDR1 is MDHEN and CDR2 is SYDVKM. Between the trimmed V and J ends, which lost 8 bases and 6 bases, there was a span of 10 bases. The CDR3 loop is CASPSLSGELFF. CDR3 coding DNA: TGTGCCAGCCCTAGCTTATCCGGGGAGCTGTTTTTT.

The CDR3 nucleotides are TGTGCCAGCAGTTTAGGACTAGCGGTATACAATGAGCAGTTCTTC. Amino acid sequence: CASSLGLAVYNEQFF. The chain has TRBV2 and TRBJ2-1, with TRBD2 matching over 10 bases. The CDR3 loop spans 15 amino acids. After removal of 5 bases from V and 4 bases from J, the junction contained 5 bases not matched to a gene. Germline CDR1 SNHLY, CDR2 FYNNEI.

This chain links TRBV6-1 with TRBJ1-1; D is unclear. CDR3 length: 13 amino acids. Germline V gene sequence: CDR1 MNHNS, CDR2 SASEGT. Deletions cut 1 base from V and 5 bases from J, with 8 bases between. The CDR3 region has the DNA TGTGCCAGCAGTGAAGACACCTGGACTGAAGCTTTCTTT. Residues: CASSEDTWTEAFF.

This clone was counted a few times. V gene TRBV6-5 combines with J gene TRBJ1-2; D not resolved. The germline gives CDR1 MNHEY, CDR2 SVGAGI. This CDR3 is built from 15 residues. The V end lost 6 bases, the J end lost 2 bases, and 16 bases lay between the germline ends. The CDR3 protein is CASSTEWRGNYGYTF. CDR3 in DNA: TGTGCCAGCAGCACAGAGTGGAGAGGGAACTATGGCTACACCTTC.

This clone showed up just a few times. The rearrangement links TRBV5-5 to TRBJ1-2, with TRBD1 identical over 8 bases. The CDR3 length is 15 residues. Germline values: CDR1 SGHKS, CDR2 YYEKEE (reference sequence). J was trimmed by 8 bases and V by 0 bases; bases with no gene match: 9. The CDR3 loop is CASSLGAQGAYGYTF. In DNA form, the CDR3 reads TGTGCCAGCAGCTTGGGGGCTCAGGGGGCGTACGGCTACACCTTC.

This CDR3 is CASSPGLMGPSTDTQYF. DNA of the CDR3: TGTGCCAGCAGCCCAGGACTAATGGGACCTAGCACAGATACGCAGTATTTT. V is TRBV7-9 and J is TRBJ2-3; D possibly corresponds to TRBD2 (6 bases). The CDR3 covers 17 residues. Trimming stripped 5 bases from V and 0 bases from J, with 18 bases between. CDR1 is SEHNR and CDR2 is FQNEAQ in the germline V gene (reference sequence). Complete variable domain (other parts from reference TRBV7-9 and TRBJ2-3): DTGVSQNPRHKITKRGQNVTFRCDPISEHNRLYWYRQTLGQGPEFLTYFQNEAQLEKSRLLSDRFSAERPKGSFSTLEIQRTEQGDSAMYLCASSPGLMGPSTDTQYFGPGTRLTVL.

The chain has TRBV4-2 and TRBJ2-3; tentatively, D is TRBD2 (5 bases). Germline CDR1 reads LGHNA; CDR2 reads YNFKEQ. This CDR3 has 15 amino acids. V was cut by 1 base and J by 5 bases, with 13 bases left in between. The CDR3 is CASSQGMGRGDTQYF. The CDR3 DNA sequence: TGTGCCAGCAGCCAAGGAATGGGCCGGGGAGATACGCAGTATTTT.

This clone showed up just once. The chain links TRBV6-5 to TRBJ2-1; weak D call: TRBD2 (6 bases). CDR1 MNHEY and CDR2 SVGAGI come from the germline V gene. There are 14 residues in the CDR3. Between the trimmed V and J ends, which lost 5 bases and 4 bases, there was a span of 12 bases. The CDR3 loop reads CASSQRGSYNEQFF. CDR3 sequence (DNA): TGTGCCAGCAGTCAACGGGGGTCATACAATGAGCAGTTCTTC.

The rearrangement links TRBV19 to TRBJ1-5; perhaps TRBD1 as D (6 bases). This CDR3 is 13 amino acids long. V was cut by 8 bases and J by 13 bases, with 21 bases left in between. The germline V gene encodes CDR1 LNHDA and CDR2 SQIVND (reference sequence). The CDR3 DNA reads as TGTGCCAGTCAAACCGGGGGGGCAGGAAGTCAGCATTTT. Protein: CASQTGGAGSQHF.

This chain joins TRBV9 and TRBJ2-1; possible D gene TRBD2, 5 bases. V was shortened by 0 bases and J by 1 base, with 14 bases between the two germline ends. CDR1 and CDR2 from the germline V gene are SGDLS and YYNGEE. This CDR3 region has 17 residues. The CDR3 reads CASSVEGGYLSYNEQFF. The CDR3 DNA follows: TGTGCCAGCAGCGTAGAGGGCGGGTACCTTTCCTACAATGAGCAGTTCTTC.

The V and J genes are TRBV7-8 and TRBJ2-5; 8 positions agree with TRBD2. Germline V lookup: CDR1 SGHVS, CDR2 FQNEAQ. CDR3 size: 14 residues. Trimming removed 8 bases from V and 5 bases from J; junction bases left unmatched: 10. The CDR3: CASDISGVMETQYF. CDR3 in DNA: TGTGCCAGCGACATTAGCGGGGTGATGGAGACCCAGTACTTC. The variable domain in full, completed from reference TRBV7-8 and TRBJ2-5, reads GAGVSQSPRYKVAKRGQDVALRCDPISGHVSLFWYQQALGQGPEFLTYFQNEAQLDKSGLPSDRFFAERPEGSVSTLKIQRTQQEDSAVYLCASDISGVMETQYFGPGTRLLVL.